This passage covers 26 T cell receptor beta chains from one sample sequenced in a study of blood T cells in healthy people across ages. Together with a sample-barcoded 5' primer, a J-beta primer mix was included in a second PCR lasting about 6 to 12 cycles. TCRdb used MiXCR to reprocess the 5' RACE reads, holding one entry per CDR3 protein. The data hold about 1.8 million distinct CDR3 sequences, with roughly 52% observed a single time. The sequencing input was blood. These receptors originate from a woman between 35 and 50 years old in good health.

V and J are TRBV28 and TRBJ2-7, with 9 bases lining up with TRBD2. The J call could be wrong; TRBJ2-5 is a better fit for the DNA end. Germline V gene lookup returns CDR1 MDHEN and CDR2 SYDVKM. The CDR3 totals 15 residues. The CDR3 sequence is CASSPGTSSQGTQYF. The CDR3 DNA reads TGTGCCAGCAGCCCAGGGACTAGCTCTCAGGGGACCCAGTACTTC.

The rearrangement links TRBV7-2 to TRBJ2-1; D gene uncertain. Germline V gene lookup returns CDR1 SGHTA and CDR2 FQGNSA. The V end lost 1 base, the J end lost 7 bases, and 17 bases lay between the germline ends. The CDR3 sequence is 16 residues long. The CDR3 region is CASSLGRPLLINEQFF. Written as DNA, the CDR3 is TGTGCCAGCAGCTTAGGGCGCCCCCTCCTCATTAATGAGCAGTTCTTC.

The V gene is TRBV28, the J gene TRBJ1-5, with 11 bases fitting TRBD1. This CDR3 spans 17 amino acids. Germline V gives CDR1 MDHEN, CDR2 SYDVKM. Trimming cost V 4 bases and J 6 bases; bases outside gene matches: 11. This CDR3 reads CASSSGTGGKVSQPQHF. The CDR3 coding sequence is TGTGCCAGCAGTTCCGGGACAGGGGGAAAGGTTAGTCAGCCCCAGCATTTT. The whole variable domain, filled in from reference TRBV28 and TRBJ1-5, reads DVKVTQSSRYLVKRTGEKVFLECVQDMDHENMFWYRQDPGLGLRLIYFSYDVKMKEKGDIPEGYSVSREKKERFSLILESASTNQTSMYLCASSSGTGGKVSQPQHFGDGTRLSIL.

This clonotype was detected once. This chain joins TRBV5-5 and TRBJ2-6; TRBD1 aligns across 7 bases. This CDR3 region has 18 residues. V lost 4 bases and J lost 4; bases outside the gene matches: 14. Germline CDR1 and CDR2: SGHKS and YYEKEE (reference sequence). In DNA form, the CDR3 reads TGTGCCAGCAGCCCCTCGTGGATAGGGGGCGCCGGGGCCAACGTCCTGACTTTC. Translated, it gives CASSPSWIGGAGANVLTF.

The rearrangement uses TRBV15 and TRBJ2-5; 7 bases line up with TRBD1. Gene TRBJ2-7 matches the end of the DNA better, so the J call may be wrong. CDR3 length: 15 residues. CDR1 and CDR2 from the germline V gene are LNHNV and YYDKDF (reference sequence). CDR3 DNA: TGTGCCACCAGCATTAACAGGGGAAATCCCTACGAGCAGTACTTC. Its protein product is CATSINRGNPYEQYF.

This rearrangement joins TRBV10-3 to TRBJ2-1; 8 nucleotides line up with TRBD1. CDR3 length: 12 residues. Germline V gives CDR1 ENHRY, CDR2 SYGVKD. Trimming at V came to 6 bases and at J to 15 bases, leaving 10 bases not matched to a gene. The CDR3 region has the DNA TGTGCCATCAGCACCGGGACAGGACCCGTGTTCTTC. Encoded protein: CAISTGTGPVFF.

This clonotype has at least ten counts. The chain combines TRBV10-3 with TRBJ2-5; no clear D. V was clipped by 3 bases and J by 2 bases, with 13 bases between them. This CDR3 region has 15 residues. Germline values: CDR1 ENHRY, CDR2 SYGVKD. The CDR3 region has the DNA TGTGCCATCAGTGACACCGGACGTGAACAAGAGACCCAGTACTTC. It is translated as CAISDTGREQETQYF.

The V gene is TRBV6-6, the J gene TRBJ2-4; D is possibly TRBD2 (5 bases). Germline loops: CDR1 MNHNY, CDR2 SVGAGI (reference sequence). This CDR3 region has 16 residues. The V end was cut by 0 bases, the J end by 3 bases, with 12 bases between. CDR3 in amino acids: CASSYSRARVKNIQYF. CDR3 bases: TGTGCCAGCAGTTACTCGAGGGCGAGGGTCAAAAACATTCAGTACTTC.

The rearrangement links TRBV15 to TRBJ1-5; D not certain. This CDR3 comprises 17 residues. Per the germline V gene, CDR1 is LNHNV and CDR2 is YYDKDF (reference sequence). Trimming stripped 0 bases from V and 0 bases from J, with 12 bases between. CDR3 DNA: TGTGCCACCAGCAGAGATTTTACCGACACTAGCAATCAGCCCCAGCATTTT. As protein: CATSRDFTDTSNQPQHF.

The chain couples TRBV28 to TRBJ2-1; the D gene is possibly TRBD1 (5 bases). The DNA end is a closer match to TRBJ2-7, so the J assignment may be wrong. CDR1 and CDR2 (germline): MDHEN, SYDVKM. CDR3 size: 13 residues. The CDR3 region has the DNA TGTGCCACAAGGGGTACCTACTACAATGAGCAGTACTTC. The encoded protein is CATRGTYYNEQYF.

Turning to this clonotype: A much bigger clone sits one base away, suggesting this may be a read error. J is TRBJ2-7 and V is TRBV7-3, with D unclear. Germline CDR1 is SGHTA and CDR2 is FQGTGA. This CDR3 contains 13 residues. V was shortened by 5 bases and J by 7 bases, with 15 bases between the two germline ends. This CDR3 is CASSPTGYNEQYF. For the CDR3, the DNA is TGTGCCAGCAGCCCCACCGGGTACAATGAGCAGTACTTC. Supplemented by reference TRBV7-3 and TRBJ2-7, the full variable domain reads GAGVSQTPSNKVTEKGKYVELRCDPISGHTALYWYRQSLGQGPEFLIYFQGTGAADDSGLPNDRFFAVRPEGSVSTLKIQRTERGDSAVYLCASSPTGYNEQYFGPGTRLTVT.

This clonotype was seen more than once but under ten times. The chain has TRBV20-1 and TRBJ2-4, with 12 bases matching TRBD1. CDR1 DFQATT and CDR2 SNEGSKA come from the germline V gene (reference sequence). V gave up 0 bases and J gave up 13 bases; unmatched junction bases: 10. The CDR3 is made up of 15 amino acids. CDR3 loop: CSARDSGTGGHGQYF. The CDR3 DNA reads TGCAGTGCTAGAGACTCCGGGACAGGGGGCCATGGGCAGTACTTC.

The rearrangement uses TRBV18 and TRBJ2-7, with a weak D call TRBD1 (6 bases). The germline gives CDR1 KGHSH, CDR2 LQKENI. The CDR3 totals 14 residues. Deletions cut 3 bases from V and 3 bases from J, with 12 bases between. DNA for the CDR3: TGTGCCAGCTCACCCTGGGACAAGAGCTACGAGCAGTACTTC. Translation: CASSPWDKSYEQYF.

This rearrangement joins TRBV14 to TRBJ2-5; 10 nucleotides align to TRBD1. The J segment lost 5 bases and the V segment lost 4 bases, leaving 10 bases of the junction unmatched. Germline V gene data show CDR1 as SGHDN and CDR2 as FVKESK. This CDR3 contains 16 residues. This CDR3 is CASSLAGQGFLETQYF. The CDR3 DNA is TGTGCCAGCAGCCTAGCGGGACAGGGGTTCCTGGAGACCCAGTACTTC.

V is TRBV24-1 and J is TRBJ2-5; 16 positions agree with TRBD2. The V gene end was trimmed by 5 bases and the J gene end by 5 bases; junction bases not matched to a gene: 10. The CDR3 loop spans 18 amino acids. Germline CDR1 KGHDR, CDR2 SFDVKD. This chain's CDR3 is CATSGTGLAGGFTETQYF. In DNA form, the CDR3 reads TGTGCCACCAGTGGGACGGGACTAGCGGGGGGGTTTACGGAGACCCAGTACTTC.

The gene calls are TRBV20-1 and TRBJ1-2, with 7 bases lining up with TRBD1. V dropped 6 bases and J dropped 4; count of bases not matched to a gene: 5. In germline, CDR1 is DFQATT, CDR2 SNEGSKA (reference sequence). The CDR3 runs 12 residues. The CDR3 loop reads CSAQDRSYGYTF. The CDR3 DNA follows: TGCAGTGCCCAGGACAGGAGCTATGGCTACACCTTC.

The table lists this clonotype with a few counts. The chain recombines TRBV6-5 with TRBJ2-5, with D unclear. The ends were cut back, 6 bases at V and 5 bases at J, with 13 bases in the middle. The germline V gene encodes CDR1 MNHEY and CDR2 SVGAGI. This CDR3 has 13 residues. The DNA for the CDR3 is TGTGCCAGCAGGAAGTCCCTCCCGGAGACCCAGTACTTC. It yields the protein CASRKSLPETQYF.

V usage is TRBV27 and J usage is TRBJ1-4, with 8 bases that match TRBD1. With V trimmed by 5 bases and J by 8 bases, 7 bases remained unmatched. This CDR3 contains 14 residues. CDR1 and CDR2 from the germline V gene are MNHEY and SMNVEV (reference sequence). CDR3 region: CASSEQGAGEKLFF. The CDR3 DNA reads TGTGCCAGCAGTGAGCAGGGGGCAGGAGAAAAACTGTTTTTT.

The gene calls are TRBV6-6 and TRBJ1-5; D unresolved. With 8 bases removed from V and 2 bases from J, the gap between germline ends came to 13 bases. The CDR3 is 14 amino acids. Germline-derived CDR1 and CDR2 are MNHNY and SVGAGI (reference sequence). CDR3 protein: CASWTSGGNQPQHF. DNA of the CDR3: TGTGCCAGCTGGACGTCGGGTGGCAATCAGCCCCAGCATTTT.

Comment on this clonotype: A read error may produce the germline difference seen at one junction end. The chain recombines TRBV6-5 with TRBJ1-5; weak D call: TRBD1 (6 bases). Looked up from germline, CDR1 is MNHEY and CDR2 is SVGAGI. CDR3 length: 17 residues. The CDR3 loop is CASSSDTGRGSNQPQHF. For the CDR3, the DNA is TGTGCTAGCAGTTCCGATACAGGGCGCGGTAGCAATCAGCCCCAGCATTTT.

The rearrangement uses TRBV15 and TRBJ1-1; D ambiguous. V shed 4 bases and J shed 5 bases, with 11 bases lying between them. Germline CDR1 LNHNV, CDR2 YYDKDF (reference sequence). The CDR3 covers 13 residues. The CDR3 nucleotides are TGTGCCACCAGCACTAAAAAAGGGACTGAAGCTTTCTTT. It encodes CATSTKKGTEAFF.

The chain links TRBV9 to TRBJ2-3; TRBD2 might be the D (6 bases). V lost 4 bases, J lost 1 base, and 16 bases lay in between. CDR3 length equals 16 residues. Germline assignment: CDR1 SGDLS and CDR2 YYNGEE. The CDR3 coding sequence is TGTGCCAGCAGCCCCCGGACTACCCTTCGCACAGATACGCAGTATTTT. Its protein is CASSPRTTLRTDTQYF. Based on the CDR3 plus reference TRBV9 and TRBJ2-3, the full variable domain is DSGVTQTPKHLITATGQRVTLRCSPRSGDLSVYWYQQSLDQGLQFLIQYYNGEERAKGNILERFSAQQFPDLHSELNLSSLELGDSALYFCASSPRTTLRTDTQYFGPGTRLTVL.

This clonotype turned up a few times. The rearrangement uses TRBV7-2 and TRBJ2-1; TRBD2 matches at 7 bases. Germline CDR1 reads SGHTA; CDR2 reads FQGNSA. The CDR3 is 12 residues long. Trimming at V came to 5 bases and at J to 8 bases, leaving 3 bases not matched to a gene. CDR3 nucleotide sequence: TGTGCCAGCAGCCCAGGGAGGGATGAGCAGTTCTTC. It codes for CASSPGRDEQFF.

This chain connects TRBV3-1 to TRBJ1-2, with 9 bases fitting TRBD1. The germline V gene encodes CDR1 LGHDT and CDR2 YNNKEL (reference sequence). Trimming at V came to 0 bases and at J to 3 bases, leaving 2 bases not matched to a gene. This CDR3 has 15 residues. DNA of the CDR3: TGTGCCAGCAGCCAAGATCGACAGGGGGACTATGGCTACACCTTC. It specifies CASSQDRQGDYGYTF.

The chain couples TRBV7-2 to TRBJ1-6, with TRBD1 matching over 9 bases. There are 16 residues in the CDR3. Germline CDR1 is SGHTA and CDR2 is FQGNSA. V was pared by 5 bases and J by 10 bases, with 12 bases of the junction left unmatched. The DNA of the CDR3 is TGTGCCAGCAGCCCAATGTTGACCGGGACAGGGTCACCCCTCCACTTT. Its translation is CASSPMLTGTGSPLHF.

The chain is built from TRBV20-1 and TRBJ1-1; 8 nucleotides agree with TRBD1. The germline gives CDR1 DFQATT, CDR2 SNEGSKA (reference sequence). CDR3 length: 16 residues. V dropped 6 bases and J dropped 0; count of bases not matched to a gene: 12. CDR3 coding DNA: TGCAGTGCCTTACGTCGACAGGGGACGTTGAACACTGAAGCTTTCTTT. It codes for CSALRRQGTLNTEAFF.